One and the same sample provided the 29 T cell receptor beta chains below, sequenced in a study of beta chain features in type 1 diabetes. Expressed TCRB transcripts were sequenced after all isolated RNA was converted to cDNA. Method: immunoSEQ multiplex PCR; TCRdb's copy keeps in-frame clones and lacks some. The data contain under 150,000 clones, around a sixth of them singletons. The study's findings and limits: Type 1 diabetes patients had moderately but significantly shorter TCRB CDR3s in all four CD4+ subsets.

These receptors are not linked to any known antigen. The specimen sequenced was central memory CD4+ T cells from blood. The receptors shown here come from a man aged 18 to 30 with type 1 diabetes.

This clone came up a few times. The chain's CDR3 is CASSNISGTTGSYEQYF. The CDR3 region has the DNA TGTGCCAGCAGCAATATCTCAGGCACCACGGGTTCCTACGAGCAGTACTTC. The gene calls are TRBV21-1 and TRBJ2-7. TRBV21-1 is labeled a pseudogene. The CDR3 spans 17 residues.

The chain's CDR3 is CSGEQGPSRGDTQYF. The CDR3 bases are TGCAGCGGGGAACAAGGACCTTCCAGAGGGGATACGCAGTATTTT. J is TRBJ2-3 and V is TRBV29-1; D might be TRBD2 (5 bases). This CDR3 has 15 amino acids. V lost 7 bases and J 6 bases, leaving 23 bases between the germline ends. Germline loops: CDR1 SQVTM, CDR2 ANQGSEA.

The chain couples TRBV5-1 to TRBJ1-1, with unresolved D. V was clipped by 0 bases and J by 3 bases, with 9 bases between them. CDR1 SGHRS and CDR2 YFSETQ come from the germline V gene. The CDR3 runs to 14 residues. CDR3 coding DNA: TGCGCCAGCAGCTTGGATTCGGTAGACACTGAAGCTTTCTTT. Translation gives CASSLDSVDTEAFF.

This clone was seen ten or more times. The rearrangement links TRBV29-1 to TRBJ1-1; D perhaps matches TRBD1 (5 bases). Trimming cost V 3 bases and J 1 base, with 6 bases left between them. Per the germline V gene, CDR1 is SQVTM and CDR2 is ANQGSEA. CDR3 length: 12 amino acids. The CDR3 nucleotides read TGCAGCGTTGAGAGGGGGAACACTGAAGCTTTCTTT. Protein: CSVERGNTEAFF.

The rearrangement uses TRBV2 and TRBJ2-2, with D unclear. Germline V lookup: CDR1 SNHLY, CDR2 FYNNEI. The germline V and J ends were trimmed by 3 bases and 0 bases, with 8 bases remaining between them. This CDR3 comprises 15 residues. CDR3: CASSDFRPNTGELFF. The CDR3 nucleotides are TGTGCCAGCAGTGATTTCCGCCCGAACACCGGGGAGCTGTTTTTT.

This clone has more than one count but fewer than ten. The chain joins TRBV10-3 to TRBJ2-5; a weak D match, TRBD1 (6 bases). The CDR3 spans 14 residues. With 3 bases removed from V and 1 base from J, the gap between germline ends came to 9 bases. Per germline, CDR1 ENHRY and CDR2 SYGVKD. CDR3 DNA: TGTGCCATCAGTGAAGGGGGATTCCAAGAGACCCAGTACTTC. This codes for CAISEGGFQETQYF.

This clone showed up just a few times. The chain couples TRBV7-2 to TRBJ1-2; a weak D match, TRBD1 (5 bases). Germline V CDR1 and CDR2: SGHTA, FQGNSA. The CDR3 loop spans 15 amino acids. Trimming left V 3 bases short and J 4 bases short, with 15 bases between. Written as DNA, the CDR3 is TGTGCCAGCAGCTTCGGAGGAGGGGTTGTCTATGGCTACACCTTC. Its translation is CASSFGGGVVYGYTF.

This clone has just a few counts. A read error is the likely source, as a far larger clone sits one nucleotide away. Other DNA sequences within the sample encode an identical CDR3. V is TRBV29-1 and J is TRBJ2-6, with D possibly being TRBD1 or TRBD2 (6 bases each). The CDR3 has 15 residues. The V gene's germline CDR1 is SQVTM and CDR2 ANQGSEA. CDR3: CRVPGATSGANVLTF. CDR3 coding DNA: TGCCGCGTTCCGGGGGCGACCTCTGGGGCCAACGTCCTGACTTTC.

V gene TRBV30 combines with J gene TRBJ2-3, with D perhaps matching TRBD2 (5 bases). This CDR3 has 13 amino acids. V lost 2 bases and J lost 3, with 9 bases in between. Germline loops: CDR1 GTSNPN, CDR2 SVGIG (reference sequence). The CDR3 DNA is TGTGCCTGGAGTAGCGGCGGAACAGATACGCAGTATTTT. This translates into CAWSSGGTDTQYF. The variable domain in full, with the rest retrieved from reference TRBV30 and TRBJ2-3, is SQTIHQWPATLVQPVGSPLSLECTVEGTSNPNLYWYRQAAGRGLQLLFYSVGIGQISSEVPQNLSASRPQDRQFILSSKKLLLSDSGFYLCAWSSGGTDTQYFGPGTRLTVL.

CDR3 sequence (DNA): TGCGCCAGCAGCTTGGGTATTTTGTGGGACAGGGAAACAGATACGCAGTATTTT. Protein sequence: CASSLGILWDRETDTQYF. The chain recombines TRBV5-1 with TRBJ2-3, with TRBD1 identical over 9 bases. The V gene end was trimmed by 0 bases and the J gene end by 3 bases; junction bases not matched to a gene: 11. The germline CDR1 and CDR2 sequences are SGHRS and YFSETQ. The CDR3 loop spans 18 amino acids.

The rearrangement joins TRBV19 to TRBJ1-4; unclear D gene. CDR3 length: 14 residues. Deletions cut 3 bases from V and 4 bases from J, with 9 bases between. Germline V gene sequence: CDR1 LNHDA, CDR2 SQIVND (reference sequence). DNA for the CDR3: TGTGCCAGTAGTATGGCCGGATTTAATGAAAAACTGTTTTTT. Protein product: CASSMAGFNEKLFF.

This clone has only a few counts. The rearrangement uses TRBV5-1 and TRBJ1-1; D unclear. This CDR3 contains 12 residues. Trimming took off 0 bases at V and 8 bases at J, with 8 bases between the two ends. Per germline, CDR1 SGHRS and CDR2 YFSETQ. The CDR3 reads CASSLGGPEAFF. The CDR3 DNA reads as TGCGCCAGCAGCTTGGGGGGTCCCGAAGCTTTCTTT.

J is TRBJ2-4 and V is TRBV5-6, with unresolved D. Germline CDR1 reads SGHDT; CDR2 reads YYEEEE. V dropped 0 bases and J dropped 5 bases, with 12 bases sitting between them. The CDR3 length is 15 residues. CDR3 coding DNA: TGTGCCAGCAGCTTGGCTTCTGGAGTCCAAAACATTCAGTACTTC. This codes for CASSLASGVQNIQYF.

The sample holds a few counts of this clone. The germline gene is not matched at one end of the junction; a read error may be the cause. V and J are TRBV18 and TRBJ1-6; 7 bases agree with TRBD1. The CDR3 has 14 amino acids. Germline CDR1 KGHSH, CDR2 LQKENI. The CDR3 loop reads CSSSSGQANSPLHF. DNA for the CDR3: TGTTCCAGCTCATCCGGACAGGCGAATTCACCCCTCCACTTT.

This clone was seen a few times. The chain is built from TRBV2 and TRBJ2-1; 8 nucleotides agree with TRBD2. This CDR3 region has 13 residues. Germline CDR1 is SNHLY and CDR2 is FYNNEI. With 8 bases clipped from V and 2 bases from J, the junction kept 2 bases outside the gene matches. CDR3 region: CASRTSTYNEQFF. The DNA of the CDR3 is TGTGCCAGCCGGACTAGCACCTACAATGAGCAGTTCTTC.

A few counts support this clone. The chain joins TRBV30 to TRBJ1-1; D is unresolved. The V end was cut by 0 bases, the J end by 8 bases, with 13 bases between. The CDR3 length is 13 residues. CDR1 is GTSNPN, CDR2 SVGIG, per germline (reference sequence). CDR3 coding DNA: TGTGCCTGGAGTGTACAGTCTGGATCAGAAGCTTTCTTT. Amino acids: CAWSVQSGSEAFF.

In this sample, this clone turned up a few times. This chain joins TRBV25-1 and TRBJ2-1; 10 nucleotides line up with TRBD1. J gave up 7 bases and V 2 bases, and 5 bases lay outside the gene matches. The CDR3 contains 15 residues. Germline V gene lookup returns CDR1 MGHDK and CDR2 SYGVNS. This CDR3 is CASSEPGTGDNEQFF. In nucleotides, the CDR3 is TGTGCCAGCAGTGAACCGGGGACAGGGGATAATGAGCAGTTCTTC. Together with reference TRBV25-1 and TRBJ2-1, the CDR3 gives the full variable domain: EADIYQTPRYLVIGTGKKITLECSQTMGHDKMYWYQQDPGMELHLIHYSYGVNSTEKGDLSSESTVSRIRTEHFPLTLESARPSHTSQYLCASSEPGTGDNEQFFGPGTRLTVL.

This clone showed up just a few times. V is TRBV19 and J is TRBJ2-7; no clear D. Between the trimmed V and J ends, which lost 8 bases and 2 bases, there was a span of 10 bases. The CDR3 is made up of 12 amino acids. Germline-derived CDR1 and CDR2 are LNHDA and SQIVND (reference sequence). The CDR3 region is CASSEGPYEQYF. The DNA for the CDR3 is TGTGCCAGTTCAGAAGGCCCCTACGAGCAGTACTTC.

This clone was seen a handful of times. The V call is TRBV5-1, the J call TRBJ2-7; maybe TRBD1 (5 bases). V lost 0 bases, J lost 2 bases, and 12 bases lay in between. The CDR3 is 15 residues long. The germline CDR1 and CDR2 sequences are SGHRS and YFSETQ. The CDR3 here is CASSLGIAGTYEQYF. The DNA for the CDR3 is TGCGCCAGCAGCTTGGGAATTGCAGGGACCTACGAGCAGTACTTC.

This rearrangement joins TRBV27 to TRBJ2-5; D remains unclear. The CDR3 covers 13 residues. Germline V gene lookup returns CDR1 MNHEY and CDR2 SMNVEV (reference sequence). With 2 bases removed from V and 5 bases from J, the gap between germline ends came to 9 bases. DNA for the CDR3: TGTGCCAGCAGTTTAGTAGTTGGGGAGACCCAGTACTTC. It specifies CASSLVVGETQYF.

In this sample, this clone turned up a few times. The rearrangement uses TRBV7-9 and TRBJ2-2; 10 bases match TRBD2. Germline CDR1 SEHNR, CDR2 FQNEAQ (reference sequence). Losses at the gene ends were 5 bases for V and 6 bases for J; bases not matched to a gene: 3. There are 14 residues in the CDR3. The CDR3 coding sequence is TGTGCCAGCAGCCTAGGACTAGCGGCCGGGGAGCTGTTTTTT. This gives the protein CASSLGLAAGELFF.

Note on this clone: A clone one base away is much larger, so this may be a read error. The V gene is TRBV5-6, the J gene TRBJ2-2; the match to TRBD1 covers 7 bases. CDR1 SGHDT and CDR2 YYEEEE come from the germline V gene. V lost 4 bases, J lost 16 bases, and 19 bases stayed unmatched. This CDR3 region has 15 residues. CDR3 coding DNA: TGTGCCAGCAGCACCCAGGACAGGACGGTGGGCCGCCCGTTTTTT. This sequence encodes CASSTQDRTVGRPFF.

The chain carries TRBV29-1 and TRBJ2-1, with 8 bases fitting TRBD2. Germline loops: CDR1 SQVTM, CDR2 ANQGSEA. V lost 4 bases, J lost 2 bases, and 10 bases stayed unmatched. CDR3 size: 16 residues. The CDR3 protein is CSVGPSGRDPYNEQFF. CDR3 coding DNA: TGCAGCGTTGGCCCCAGCGGGAGAGACCCCTACAATGAGCAGTTCTTC.

This clone showed up just a few times. V is TRBV11-2 and J is TRBJ2-6; D call uncertain. V lost 2 bases and J lost 0, with 5 bases in between. The CDR3 sequence is 15 residues long. The germline V gene has CDR1 SGHAT and CDR2 FQNNGV. The CDR3 spells CASSLRLSGANVLTF. The CDR3 DNA sequence: TGTGCCAGCAGCTTAAGGCTCTCTGGGGCCAACGTCCTGACTTTC.

There are a few counts of this clone. The chain combines TRBV29-1 with TRBJ1-4; D unclear. The V and J ends lost 6 bases and 7 bases respectively, with 15 bases between them. This CDR3 has 13 residues. Germline CDR1 SQVTM, CDR2 ANQGSEA. CDR3 sequence (DNA): TGCAGCGTCTCCGGGCCCCTTGGTGAAAAACTGTTTTTT. Protein sequence: CSVSGPLGEKLFF.

The gene calls are TRBV7-3 and TRBJ2-3, with D perhaps TRBD1 or TRBD2 (5 bases each). Trimming took off 4 bases at V and 6 bases at J, with 11 bases between the two ends. Germline assignment: CDR1 SGHTA and CDR2 FQGTGA. CDR3 size: 13 residues. CDR3 sequence reads: CASSSGTADTQYF. The CDR3, as DNA: TGTGCCAGCAGCTCCGGGACGGCGGATACGCAGTATTTT.

This clone came up a few times. This sequence joins TRBV5-5 and TRBJ2-1; TRBD2 matches 12 bases. CDR1 is SGHKS and CDR2 is YYEKEE in the germline V gene (reference sequence). The junction had 5 bases not matched to a gene; V was cut back by 0 bases and J by 4 bases. The CDR3 covers 17 residues. The CDR3 here is CASSLATSGRTYNEQFF. The CDR3 DNA follows: TGTGCCAGCAGCTTGGCAACTAGCGGGAGGACGTACAATGAGCAGTTCTTC.

This sequence joins TRBV30 and TRBJ2-7; possible D gene TRBD2, 6 bases. This CDR3 region has 13 residues. Trimming left V 4 bases short and J 2 bases short, with 12 bases between. The V gene's germline CDR1 is GTSNPN and CDR2 SVGIG (reference sequence). The CDR3 loop reads CAWNRDSAYEQYF. Here the CDR3 DNA reads TGTGCCTGGAACCGGGACTCAGCCTACGAGCAGTACTTC. Full variable domain (missing parts from reference TRBV30 and TRBJ2-7): SQTIHQWPATLVQPVGSPLSLECTVEGTSNPNLYWYRQAAGRGLQLLFYSVGIGQISSEVPQNLSASRPQDRQFILSSKKLLLSDSGFYLCAWNRDSAYEQYFGPGTRLTVT.

About this clone: This may arise from a read error, as a much more abundant clone is one base away. This sample includes further DNA sequences coding for the same CDR3. This chain joins TRBV4-2 and TRBJ2-7; 7 bases are shared with TRBD1. Germline V gene lookup returns CDR1 LGHNA and CDR2 YNFKEQ. The length of the CDR3 is 17 residues. The trim removed 1 base at V and 2 bases at J, leaving 11 bases unmatched. The CDR3 sequence: CASSQVGLGTVAYEQYF. For the CDR3, the DNA is TGTGCCAGCAGCCAAGTCGGCTTAGGGACAGTTGCCTACGAGCAGTACTTC.